In its sample, the clone carrying this TCR beta chain was seen many times. V was shortened by 8 bases and J by 1 base, with 8 bases between the two germline ends. CDR1 is MDHEN, CDR2 SYDVKM, per germline. The CDR3 covers 13 residues. The data are from a study of metastatic and nonmetastatic thyroid tumors. The wider study: Patients with malignant and benign thyroid disease provided blood and tumor or nodule tissue, whose repertoires were compared.

As originally analysed: Researchers built a distant-metastasis classifier for papillary thyroid cancer that drew on CDR3 differences across clinicopathological groups. TCRdb used MiXCR to call clones anew from the PCR reads. The V and J calls were not made by the authors but by TCRdb's processing. The sample carries around 29,000 clones, roughly 23% recorded once. All patients reached thyroid surgery having received no treatment beforehand. V usage is TRBV28 and J usage is TRBJ2-2; D remains unclear. The sequence came from a female donor with papillary thyroid cancer or a benign thyroid nodule (not recorded which). Some clones in this sample may be carry-over from other donors' samples. Source material: blood. CDR3 nucleotide sequence: TGTGCCAGCTTATCCCAGAACACCGGGGAGCTGTTTTTT. It encodes CASLSQNTGELFF. The full variable domain, its missing parts supplied by reference TRBV28 and TRBJ2-2, is DVKVTQSSRYLVKRTGEKVFLECVQDMDHENMFWYRQDPGLGLRLIYFSYDVKMKEKGDIPEGYSVSREKKERFSLILESASTNQTSMYLCASLSQNTGELFFGEGSRLTVL.